Following are 6 T cell receptor beta chains from one sample sequenced in a study of CD8 T cells in Susac syndrome. RNA amounts of about 0.5 to 1 ug underwent reverse transcription with random hexamers. Using its own MiXCR run on the immunoSEQ multiplex PCR reads, TCRdb lists one record per CDR3 protein. The sample holds about 300,000 distinct CDR3 sequences, 65% to 90% seen once. Sequenced sample: CD8+ T cells from PBMCs. The receptors were gathered from a human donor with multiple sclerosis.

CDR3 protein: CASSSGLAGGPFSYNEQFF. The CDR3 DNA reads as TGTGCCAGCAGCTCCGGTCTGGCGGGAGGGCCTTTCTCCTACAATGAGCAGTTCTTC. V gene TRBV6-1 combines with J gene TRBJ2-1, with TRBD2 matching 9 bases. The CDR3 contains 19 residues. Per germline, CDR1 MNHNS and CDR2 SASEGT. Germline trimming cut 6 bases from V and 0 bases from J; bases unmatched to any gene: 15.

This clonotype has more than one count but fewer than ten. This chain joins TRBV19 and TRBJ2-3; TRBD1 matches at 7 bases. CDR1 is LNHDA and CDR2 is SQIVND in the germline V gene (reference sequence). Germline trimming cut 5 bases from V and 4 bases from J; bases unmatched to any gene: 3. This CDR3 contains 13 residues. The CDR3 sequence is CASSFGTADTQYF. As DNA, the CDR3 is TGTGCCAGTAGTTTCGGGACAGCAGATACGCAGTATTTT.

The genes are TRBV10-3 and TRBJ1-3, with D uncertain. Per germline, CDR1 ENHRY and CDR2 SYGVKD. This CDR3 spans 12 amino acids. Between the trimmed V and J ends, which lost 9 bases and 1 base, there was a span of 7 bases. This chain's CDR3 is CAMRDSGNTIYF. CDR3 DNA sequence: TGTGCCATGAGGGATTCTGGAAACACCATATATTTT.

The chain couples TRBV3-1 to TRBJ2-1; 7 bases fit TRBD2. The germline gives CDR1 LGHDT, CDR2 YNNKEL (reference sequence). J lost 4 bases, V lost 2 bases, and 8 bases had no gene match. CDR3 size: 16 residues. The CDR3 bases are TGTGCCAGCAGCCAACCTTCGGGAGGATCTTACAATGAGCAGTTCTTC. Amino acids: CASSQPSGGSYNEQFF.

This clonotype was observed once. This chain uses TRBV4-3 with TRBJ2-7; 9 nucleotides match TRBD2. Trimming took 1 base from V and 6 from J; bases not matched to a gene: 4. The germline V gene has CDR1 LGHNA and CDR2 YSLEER. The CDR3 totals 14 residues. The CDR3 DNA follows: TGCGCCAGCAGCCAAGGGAGTAGCGGGAGCGAGCAGTACTTC. Translating it yields CASSQGSSGSEQYF.

A few counts support this clonotype. The chain employs TRBV27 and TRBJ2-5; 11 bases line up with TRBD2. V lost 4 bases to trimming and J lost 4 bases; unmatched junction nucleotides: 2. This CDR3 region has 14 residues. Germline lookup yields CDR1 MNHEY and CDR2 SMNVEV (reference sequence). CDR3 loop: CASSSGTSGETQYF. CDR3 DNA sequence: TGTGCCAGCAGTTCGGGGACTAGCGGAGAGACCCAGTACTTC.